The sequence of this TCR beta chain was determined in a study of cytotoxic CD8 clonotypes in ibrutinib-treated CLL. The assay was immunoSEQ multiplex PCR, and TCRdb's table has in-frame clones only and misses some. Of 40,000 or so clones listed, around 70% are singletons. This clone was observed a single time. The sequencing here drew on PBMCs, taken at disease progression, from a patient treated with ibrutinib. The sequence was collected from a human donor with chronic lymphocytic leukemia.

CDR3 coding DNA: TGTGCCAGCAGTTTAGACGTGCGTTGGAATGGCTACACCTTC. This encodes CASSLDVRWNGYTF. The chain employs TRBV28 and TRBJ1-2, with D hard to call. The CDR3 extends over 14 amino acids. Germline CDR1 is MDHEN and CDR2 is SYDVKM. The V gene lost 2 bases and the J gene lost 6 bases, with 13 bases spanning the gap.